The clone carrying this T cell receptor (beta chain) was counted many times. The antigen remains undetermined. The germline V gene encodes CDR1 LNHDA and CDR2 SQIVND (reference sequence). V lost 7 bases, J lost 5 bases, and 10 bases stayed unmatched. This CDR3 has 15 residues. The data are from a study of T cells in Graves' hyperthyroidism and ophthalmopathy. Broader study findings: Ophthalmopathy, as predicted by the model, came a median roughly 6.3 months after the prediction.

Researchers amplified the TCR beta CDR3 regions from RNA transcripts. The HTBI primer set served for first-round RT-PCR of the TCR CDR3. TCRdb re-derived calls from the multiplex PCR reads in MiXCR, one entry per CDR3 protein. The data contain around 620,000 distinct CDR3 sequences, 35% to 55% of them singletons. This receptor was identified in an adult woman with Graves' disease, either hyperthyroidism or ophthalmopathy (not recorded which). The sequencing sample was made of peripheral blood or thyroid tissue (not recorded which). J is TRBJ2-5 and V is TRBV19; 10 nucleotides align to TRBD2. The DNA for the CDR3 is TGTGCCAGTACCAGCGGGAGGGCCGCGGAGGAGACCCAGTACTTC. Its protein product is CASTSGRAAEETQYF.